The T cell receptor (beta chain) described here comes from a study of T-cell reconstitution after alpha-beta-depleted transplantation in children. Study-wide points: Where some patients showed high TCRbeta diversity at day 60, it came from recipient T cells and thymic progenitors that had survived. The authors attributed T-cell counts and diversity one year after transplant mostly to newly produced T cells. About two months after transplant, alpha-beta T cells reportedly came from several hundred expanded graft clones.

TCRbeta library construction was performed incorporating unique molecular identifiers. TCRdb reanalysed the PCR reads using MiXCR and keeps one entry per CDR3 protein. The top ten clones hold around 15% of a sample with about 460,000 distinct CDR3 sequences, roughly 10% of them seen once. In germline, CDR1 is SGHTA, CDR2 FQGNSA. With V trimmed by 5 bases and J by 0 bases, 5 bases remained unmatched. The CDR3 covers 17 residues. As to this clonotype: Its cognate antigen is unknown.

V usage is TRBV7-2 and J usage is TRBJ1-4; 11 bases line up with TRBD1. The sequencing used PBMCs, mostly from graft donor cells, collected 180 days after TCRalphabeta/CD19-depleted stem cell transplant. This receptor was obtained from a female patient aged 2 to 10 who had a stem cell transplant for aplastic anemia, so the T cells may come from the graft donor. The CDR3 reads CASSPRGQGATNEKLFF. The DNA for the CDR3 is TGTGCCAGCAGCCCCAGGGGACAGGGGGCAACTAATGAAAAACTGTTTTTT.